Sequencing of this TCR beta chain was carried out in a study of OX40 agonist ivuxolimab in advanced cancers. Study-level results: No determination was made of the antigen specificity of the expanded peripheral T cells.

TCRdb keeps only in-frame clones here, not all; method: immunoSEQ multiplex PCR. The table lists roughly 100,000 clones, roughly four fifths of them singletons. On this clone: Its target is unknown.

The CDR3 consists of 16 residues. Germline V gives CDR1 MDHEN, CDR2 SYDVKM. V shed 2 bases and J 3 bases; nucleotides not matched to a gene: 3. This sample comprised CD4+ or CD8+ T cells sorted from blood, obtained in a trial of the OX40 agonist ivuxolimab. The source is an adult with an advanced solid tumor such as melanoma, head and neck, liver or kidney cancer. The gene calls are TRBV28 and TRBJ2-7; TRBD2 matches at 14 bases. The CDR3 region has the DNA TGTGCCAGCAGTTTAGAGACTAGCGGGGGGGACTACGAGCAGTACTTC. It specifies CASSLETSGGDYEQYF.